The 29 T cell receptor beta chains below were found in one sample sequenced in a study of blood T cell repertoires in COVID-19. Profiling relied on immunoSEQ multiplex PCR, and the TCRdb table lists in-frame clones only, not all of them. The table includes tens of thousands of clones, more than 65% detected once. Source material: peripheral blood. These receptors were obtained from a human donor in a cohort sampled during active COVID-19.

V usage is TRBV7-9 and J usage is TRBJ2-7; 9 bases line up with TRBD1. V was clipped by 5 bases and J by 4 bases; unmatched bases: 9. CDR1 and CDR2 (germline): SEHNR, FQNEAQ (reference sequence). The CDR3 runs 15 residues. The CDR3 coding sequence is TGTGCCAGCAGCCCGCAGGGACAGGGATATTACGAGCAGTACTTC. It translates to CASSPQGQGYYEQYF.

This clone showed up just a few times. The CDR3 coding sequence is TGTGCCACCTCCAGGGGGACCTATGGCTACACCTTC. It yields the protein CATSRGTYGYTF. V usage is TRBV19 and J usage is TRBJ1-2; 7 bases fit TRBD1. This CDR3 contains 12 residues. Germline V lookup: CDR1 LNHDA, CDR2 SQIVND (reference sequence). V lost 10 bases to trimming and J lost 4 bases; unmatched junction nucleotides: 6. The whole variable domain, remainder taken from reference TRBV19 and TRBJ1-2, is DGGITQSPKYLFRKEGQNVTLSCEQNLNHDAMYWYRQDPGQGLRLIYYSQIVNDFQKGDIAEGYSVSREKKESFPLTVTSAQKNPTAFYLCATSRGTYGYTFGSGTRLTVV.

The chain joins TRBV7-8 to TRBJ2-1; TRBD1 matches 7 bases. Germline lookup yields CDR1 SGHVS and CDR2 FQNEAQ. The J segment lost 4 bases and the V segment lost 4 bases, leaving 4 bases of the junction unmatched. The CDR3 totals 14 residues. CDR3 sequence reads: CASSSRQGYNEQFF. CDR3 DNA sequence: TGTGCCAGCAGCTCACGACAGGGATACAATGAGCAGTTCTTC.

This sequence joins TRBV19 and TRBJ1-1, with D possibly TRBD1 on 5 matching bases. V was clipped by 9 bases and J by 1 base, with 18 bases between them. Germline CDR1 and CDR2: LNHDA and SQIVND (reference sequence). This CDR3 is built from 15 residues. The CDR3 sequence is CASIKAGHWNTEAFF. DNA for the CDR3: TGTGCCAGCATAAAGGCAGGGCACTGGAACACTGAAGCTTTCTTT.

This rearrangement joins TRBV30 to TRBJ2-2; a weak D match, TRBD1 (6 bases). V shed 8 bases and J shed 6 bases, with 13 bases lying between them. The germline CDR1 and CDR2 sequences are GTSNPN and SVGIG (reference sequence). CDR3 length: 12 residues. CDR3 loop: CARPQGAGELFF. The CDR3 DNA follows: TGTGCCCGTCCACAGGGTGCCGGGGAGCTGTTTTTT.

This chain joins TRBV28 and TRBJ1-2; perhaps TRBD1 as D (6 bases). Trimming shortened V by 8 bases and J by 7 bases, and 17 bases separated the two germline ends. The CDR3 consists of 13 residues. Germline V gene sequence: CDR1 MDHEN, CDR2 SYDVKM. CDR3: CASVSTGAGGYTF. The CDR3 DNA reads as TGTGCCAGCGTTTCGACAGGCGCCGGTGGCTACACCTTC.

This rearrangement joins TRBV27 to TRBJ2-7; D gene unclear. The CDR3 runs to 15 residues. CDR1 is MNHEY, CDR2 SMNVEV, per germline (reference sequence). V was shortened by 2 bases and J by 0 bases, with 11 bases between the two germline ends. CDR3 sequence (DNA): TGTGCCAGCAGTTTAGGTACCCCGGGCTCCTACGAGCAGTACTTC. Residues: CASSLGTPGSYEQYF.

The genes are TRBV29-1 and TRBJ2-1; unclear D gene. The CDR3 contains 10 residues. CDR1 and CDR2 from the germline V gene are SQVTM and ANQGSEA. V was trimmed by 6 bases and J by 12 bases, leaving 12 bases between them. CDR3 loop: CSVVSTWQFF. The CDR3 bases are TGCAGCGTAGTGTCAACATGGCAGTTCTTC.

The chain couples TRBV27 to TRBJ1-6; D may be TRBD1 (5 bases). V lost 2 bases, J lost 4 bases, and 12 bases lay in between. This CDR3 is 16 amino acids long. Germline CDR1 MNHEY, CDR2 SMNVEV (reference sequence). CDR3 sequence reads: CASSLGRGYYNSPLHF. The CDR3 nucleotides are TGTGCCAGCAGTTTAGGGAGGGGCTATTATAATTCACCCCTCCACTTT.

As DNA, the CDR3 is TGTGCCAGCTCCGCTGGACAGGGAATCGGCGGGGAGCTGTTTTTT. It translates to CASSAGQGIGGELFF. The genes are TRBV18 and TRBJ2-2, with 8 bases fitting TRBD1. Trimming cost V 6 bases and J 7 bases; bases outside gene matches: 10. This CDR3 has 15 residues. Germline CDR1 reads KGHSH; CDR2 reads LQKENI.

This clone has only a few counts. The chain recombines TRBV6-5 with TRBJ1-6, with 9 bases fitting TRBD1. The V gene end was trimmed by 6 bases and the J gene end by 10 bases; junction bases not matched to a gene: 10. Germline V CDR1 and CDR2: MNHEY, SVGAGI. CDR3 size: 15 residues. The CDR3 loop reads CASSQGQGAGSPLHF. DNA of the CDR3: TGTGCCAGCAGCCAGGGACAGGGCGCGGGCTCACCCCTCCACTTT.

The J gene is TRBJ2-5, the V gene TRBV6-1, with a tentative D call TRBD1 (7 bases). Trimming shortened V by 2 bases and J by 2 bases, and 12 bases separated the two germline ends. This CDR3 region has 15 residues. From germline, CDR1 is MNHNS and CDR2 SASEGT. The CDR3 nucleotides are TGTGCCAGCAGTGAATGGGCAGGGGGGCAAGAGACCCAGTACTTC. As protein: CASSEWAGGQETQYF.

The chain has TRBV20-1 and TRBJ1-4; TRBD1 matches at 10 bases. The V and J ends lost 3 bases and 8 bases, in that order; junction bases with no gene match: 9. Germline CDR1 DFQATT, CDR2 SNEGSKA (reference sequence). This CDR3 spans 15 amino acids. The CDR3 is CSASLTGTGEEKLFF. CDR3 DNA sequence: TGCAGTGCTAGTCTGACGGGGACAGGGGAGGAAAAACTGTTTTTT.

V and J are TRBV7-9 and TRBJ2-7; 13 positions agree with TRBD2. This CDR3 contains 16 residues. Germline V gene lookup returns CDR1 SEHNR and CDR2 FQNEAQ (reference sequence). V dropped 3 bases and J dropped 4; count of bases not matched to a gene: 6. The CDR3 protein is CASSFSGTSGEYEQYF. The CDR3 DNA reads TGTGCCAGCAGCTTCTCCGGGACTAGCGGGGAATACGAGCAGTACTTC.

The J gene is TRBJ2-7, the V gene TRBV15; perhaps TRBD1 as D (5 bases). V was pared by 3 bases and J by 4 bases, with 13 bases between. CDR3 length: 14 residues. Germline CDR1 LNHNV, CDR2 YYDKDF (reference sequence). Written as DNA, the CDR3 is TGTGCCACCAGCAGTTCAGGGAAAAGTTACGAGCAGTACTTC. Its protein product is CATSSSGKSYEQYF. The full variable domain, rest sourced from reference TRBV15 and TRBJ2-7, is DAMVIQNPRYQVTQFGKPVTLSCSQTLNHNVMYWYQQKSSQAPKLLFHYYDKDFNNEADTPDNFQSRRPNTSFCFLDIRSPGLGDTAMYLCATSSSGKSYEQYFGPGTRLTVT.

The CDR3 loop is CSSAQGYEQYF. The CDR3, as DNA: TGCAGTTCGGCACAGGGCTACGAGCAGTACTTC. The chain has TRBV20-1 and TRBJ2-7; a weak D match, TRBD1 (6 bases). The CDR3 loop spans 11 amino acids. V was shortened by 8 bases and J by 3 bases, with 11 bases between the two germline ends. Looked up from germline, CDR1 is DFQATT and CDR2 is SNEGSKA (reference sequence).

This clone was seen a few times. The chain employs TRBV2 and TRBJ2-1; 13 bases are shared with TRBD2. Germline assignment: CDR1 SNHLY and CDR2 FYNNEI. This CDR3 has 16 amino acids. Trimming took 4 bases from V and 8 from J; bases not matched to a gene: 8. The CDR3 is CASSGTSGGVRYEQFF. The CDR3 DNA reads TGTGCCAGCAGTGGGACTAGCGGGGGTGTTAGGTATGAGCAGTTCTTC.

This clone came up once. CDR3 in amino acids: CASSRGLAEIYEQYF. The CDR3 DNA is TGTGCCAGCAGTCGTGGACTAGCGGAGATCTACGAGCAGTACTTC. The chain links TRBV27 to TRBJ2-7, with 10 bases matching TRBD2. Per germline, CDR1 MNHEY and CDR2 SMNVEV (reference sequence). Losses at the gene ends were 5 bases for V and 3 bases for J; bases not matched to a gene: 7. The CDR3 is 15 residues long.

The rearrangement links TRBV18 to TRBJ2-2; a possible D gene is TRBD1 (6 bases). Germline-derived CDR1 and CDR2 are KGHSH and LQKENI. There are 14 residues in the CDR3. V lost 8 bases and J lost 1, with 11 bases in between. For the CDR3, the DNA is TGTGCCAGCCTACGGGACATGAACACCGGGGAGCTGTTTTTT. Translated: CASLRDMNTGELFF.

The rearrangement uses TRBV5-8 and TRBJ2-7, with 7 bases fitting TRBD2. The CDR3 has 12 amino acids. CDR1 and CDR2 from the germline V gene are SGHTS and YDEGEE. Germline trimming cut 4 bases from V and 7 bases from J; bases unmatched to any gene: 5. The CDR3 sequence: CASSLGGSEQYF. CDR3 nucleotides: TGTGCCAGCAGCCTGGGAGGGAGTGAGCAGTACTTC.

CDR3 in amino acids: CASSPRAVMNTEAFF. The CDR3 region has the DNA TGTGCCAGCTCACCACGGGCAGTCATGAACACTGAAGCTTTCTTT. This rearrangement joins TRBV18 to TRBJ1-1; D is unresolved. CDR3 length: 15 residues. Germline CDR1 is KGHSH and CDR2 is LQKENI. The ends were cut back, 1 base at V and 0 bases at J, with 9 bases in the middle.

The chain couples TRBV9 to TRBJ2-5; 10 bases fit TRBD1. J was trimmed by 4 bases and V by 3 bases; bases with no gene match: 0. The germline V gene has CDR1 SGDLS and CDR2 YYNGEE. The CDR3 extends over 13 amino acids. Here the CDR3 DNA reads TGTGCCAGCAGCGGGGACAGGGGAGAGACCCAGTACTTC. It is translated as CASSGDRGETQYF.

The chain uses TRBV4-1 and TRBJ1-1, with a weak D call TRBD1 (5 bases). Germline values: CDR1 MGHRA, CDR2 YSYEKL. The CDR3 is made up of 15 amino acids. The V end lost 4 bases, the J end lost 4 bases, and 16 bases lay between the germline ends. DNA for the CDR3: TGCGCCAGCAGCCCGACAGCGGGAGCGGGCACTGAAGCTTTCTTT. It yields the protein CASSPTAGAGTEAFF.

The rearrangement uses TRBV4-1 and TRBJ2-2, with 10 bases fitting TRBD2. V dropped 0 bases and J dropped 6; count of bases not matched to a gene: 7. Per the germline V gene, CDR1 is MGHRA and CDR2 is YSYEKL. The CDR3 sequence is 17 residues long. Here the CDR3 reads CASSQEGPSGGAGELFF. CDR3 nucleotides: TGCGCCAGCAGCCAAGAGGGTCCTAGCGGGGGAGCCGGGGAGCTGTTTTTT.

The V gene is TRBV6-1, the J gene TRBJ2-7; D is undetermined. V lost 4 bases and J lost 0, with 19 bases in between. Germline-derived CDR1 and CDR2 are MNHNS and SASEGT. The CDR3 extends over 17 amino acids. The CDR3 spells CASSGANLGASSYEQYF. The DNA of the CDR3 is TGTGCCAGCAGTGGGGCCAATCTGGGCGCCAGCTCCTACGAGCAGTACTTC.

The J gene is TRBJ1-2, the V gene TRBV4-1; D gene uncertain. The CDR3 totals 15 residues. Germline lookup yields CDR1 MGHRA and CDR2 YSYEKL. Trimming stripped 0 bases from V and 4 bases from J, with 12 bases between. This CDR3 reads CASSQDIQETYGYTF. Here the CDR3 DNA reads TGCGCCAGCAGCCAAGATATTCAGGAAACCTATGGCTACACCTTC.

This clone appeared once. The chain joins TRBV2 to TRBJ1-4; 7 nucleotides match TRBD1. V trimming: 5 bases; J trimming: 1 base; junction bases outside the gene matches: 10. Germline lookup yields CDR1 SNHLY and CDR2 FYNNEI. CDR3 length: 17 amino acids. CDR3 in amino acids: CASSLDRNRGTNEKLFF. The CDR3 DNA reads TGTGCCAGCAGTTTGGACAGGAACCGAGGAACTAATGAAAAACTGTTTTTT. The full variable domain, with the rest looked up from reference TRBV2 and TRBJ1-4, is EPEVTQTPSHQVTQMGQEVILRCVPISNHLYFYWYRQILGQKVEFLVSFYNNEISEKSEIFDDQFSVERPDGSNFTLKIRSTKLEDSAMYFCASSLDRNRGTNEKLFFGSGTQLSVL.

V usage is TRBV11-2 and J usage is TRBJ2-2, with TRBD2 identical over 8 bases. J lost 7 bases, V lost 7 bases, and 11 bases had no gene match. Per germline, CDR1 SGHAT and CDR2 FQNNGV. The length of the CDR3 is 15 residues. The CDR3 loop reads CASTPRGSGDGELFF. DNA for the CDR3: TGTGCCAGCACCCCCCGAGGTAGCGGGGACGGGGAGCTGTTTTTT.

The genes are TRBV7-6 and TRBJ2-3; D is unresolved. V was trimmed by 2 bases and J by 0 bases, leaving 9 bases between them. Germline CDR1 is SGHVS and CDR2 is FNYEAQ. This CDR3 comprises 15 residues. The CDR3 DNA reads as TGTGCCAGCAGCTTAAAGACGACTAGCACAGATACGCAGTATTTT. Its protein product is CASSLKTTSTDTQYF.